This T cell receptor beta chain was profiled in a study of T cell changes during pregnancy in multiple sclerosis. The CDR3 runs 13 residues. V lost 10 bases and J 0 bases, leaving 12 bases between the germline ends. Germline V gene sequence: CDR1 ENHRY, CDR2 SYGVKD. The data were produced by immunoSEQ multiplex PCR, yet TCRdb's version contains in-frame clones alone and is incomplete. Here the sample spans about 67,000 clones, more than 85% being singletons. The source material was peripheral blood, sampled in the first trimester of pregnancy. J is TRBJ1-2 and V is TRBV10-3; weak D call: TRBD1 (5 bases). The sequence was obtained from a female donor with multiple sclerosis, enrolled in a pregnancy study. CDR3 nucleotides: TGTGCCACTCAGACAGAGACTAACTATGGCTACACCTTC. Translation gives CATQTETNYGYTF.